One TCR beta chain is described in this entry. The ends lost 2 bases at V and 6 bases at J; junction bases unmatched: 10. Germline V gene lookup returns CDR1 SGHRS and CDR2 YFSETQ. The CDR3 extends over 15 amino acids. This table comes from immunoSEQ multiplex PCR, and its TCRdb copy is limited to in-frame clones, with some not included. The profile covers 120,000 or so clones, with 86% appearing a single time and 2% to 3% taken by the ten largest. This sample is part of a study of PD-L1 blockade in urothelial cancer. Study summary: Bladder-origin urothelial cancer in males described about nine tenths of the roughly 29 patients.

Noted time point: peripheral blood 6 weeks after treatment start. Disease in patients was locally advanced or metastatic urothelial carcinoma. This TCR was sampled from a man aged 45-60 years with urothelial cancer. The sample was PBMCs, taken around atezolizumab (anti-PD-L1) treatment. The chain joins TRBV5-1 to TRBJ2-7, with 8 bases lining up with TRBD1. In DNA form, the CDR3 reads TGCGCCAGCAGCTTACGTACCGACAGGGGAGCCGAGCAGTACTTC. Encoded protein: CASSLRTDRGAEQYF. Combining the CDR3 with reference TRBV5-1 and TRBJ2-7 gives the whole variable domain KAGVTQTPRYLIKTRGQQVTLSCSPISGHRSVSWYQQTPGQGLQFLFEYFSETQRNKGNFPGRFSGRQFSNSRSEMNVSTLELGDSALYLCASSLRTDRGAEQYFGPGTRLTVT.